This T cell receptor (beta chain) appears in the sequencing data of a study of blood T cell repertoires in COVID-19. Study in general: Sites in the United States, Italy and Spain provided acute and convalescent COVID-19 samples. PBMCs, B-cell-depleted T cells, or T cells were the source of the cDNA or gDNA that made up the material.

As processed by the authors: Reference gene primer amplification gave nucleated cell count estimates. Sequencing used immunoSEQ multiplex PCR; TCRdb keeps in-frame clones, though not all of them. V and J calls and clone size are copied from that table; D and trimming were computed from the DNA. This sample has over 10,000 clones, with approximately 85% found just once. This clone was recorded once. CDR3 length equals 12 residues. Trimming took off 4 bases at V and 2 bases at J, with 7 bases between the two ends. Germline V gives CDR1 SQVTM, CDR2 ANQGSEA. V usage is TRBV29-1 and J usage is TRBJ2-3; D remains unclear. The sample consisted of peripheral blood. This TCR derives from a human donor in a cohort sampled during active COVID-19. The CDR3 sequence is CSVGLATDTQYF. As DNA, the CDR3 is TGCAGCGTTGGGTTAGCCACAGATACGCAGTATTTT.